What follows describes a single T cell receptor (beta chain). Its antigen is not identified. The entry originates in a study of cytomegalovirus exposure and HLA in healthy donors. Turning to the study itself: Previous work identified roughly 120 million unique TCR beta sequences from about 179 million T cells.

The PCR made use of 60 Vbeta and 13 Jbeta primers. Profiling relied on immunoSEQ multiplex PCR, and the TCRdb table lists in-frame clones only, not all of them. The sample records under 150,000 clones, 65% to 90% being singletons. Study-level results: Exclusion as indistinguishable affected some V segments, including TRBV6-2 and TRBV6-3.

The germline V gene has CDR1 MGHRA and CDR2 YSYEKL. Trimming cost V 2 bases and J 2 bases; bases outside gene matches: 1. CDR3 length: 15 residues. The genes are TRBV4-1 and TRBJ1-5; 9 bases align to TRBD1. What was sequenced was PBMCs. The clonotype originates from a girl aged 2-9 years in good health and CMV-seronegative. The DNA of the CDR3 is TGCGCCAGCAGCCAATGGACAGGGGGCAATCAGCCCCAGCATTTT. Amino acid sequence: CASSQWTGGNQPQHF.